This TCR beta chain stems from a study of shared clonotypes between healthy human individuals. Study-level findings and limits: Rarefaction showed that sequencing of sorted subsets was incomplete (despite large depth).

Data came from immunoSEQ multiplex PCR; TCRdb stores just in-frame clones and leaves some out. The sample has approximately 250,000 clones, about 65% seen once. As to this clone: Its matching antigen is unknown.

Germline V gene data show CDR1 as LGHNT and CDR2 as FRNRAP. The J segment lost 3 bases and the V segment lost 0 bases, leaving 3 bases of the junction unmatched. The CDR3 runs 15 residues. Sequencing was carried out using memory CD4+ T cells sorted from blood. Subset of the sample: CD45RA-negative fraction. This clonotype originated in a man younger than 40 in good health. The V and J genes are TRBV12-5 and TRBJ2-7, with TRBD1 matching over 9 bases. The CDR3, as DNA: TGTGCTAGTGGTTTGGTCCCGGGACAGGGCTACGAGCAGTACTTC. It translates to CASGLVPGQGYEQYF.